A selection of T cell receptor beta chains follows, all from one sample in a study of patients and donors after allogeneic stem cell transplantation. TCRdb reanalysed the RT-PCR reads using MiXCR and keeps one entry per CDR3 protein. Among roughly 880,000 distinct CDR3 sequences, 15% to 20% were seen once, and the ten largest hold approximately 5.9%. Sequencing was done on a sample of blood, either unsorted or a sorted T cell fraction (not recorded which). These receptors were collected from a human donor who was either an allogeneic HSCT recipient or a stem cell or donor lymphocyte infusion donor (not recorded which). It is not recorded whose cells these are; they may come from a transplant donor. CDR3s leave out the opening cysteine and the closing phenylalanine or tryptophan.

V gene	CDR3 length	J gene	CDR3 protein
TRBV7-9	13	TRBJ2-2	ASSLAGSNTGELF
TRBV6-2/TRBV6-3	13	TRBJ1-5	ASSRQGGQGWPQH
TRBV20-1	12	TRBJ1-6	SARQDRNNSPLH
TRBV3-1	12	TRBJ2-7	ASSKIQGAYEQY
TRBV2	11	TRBJ2-5	ASHGDITETQY
TRBV24-1	15	TRBJ2-2	ATSGDRPSSNTGELF
TRBV28	16	TRBJ2-6	ASSLTVGQGSGANVLT
TRBV5-1	15	TRBJ1-4	ASSLDPRTELNEKLF
TRBV5-1	10	TRBJ2-7	ASSLSRYEQY
TRBV19	13	TRBJ2-1	ASRDPQGALREQF
TRBV3-1	15	TRBJ1-3	ASSPGQGAGFGNTIY
TRBV27	12	TRBJ1-2	ASSLSPVNYGYT
TRBV6-5	16	TRBJ2-5	ASSYSIGPRPLQETQY
TRBV30	10	TRBJ1-2	AWSGPDYGYT
TRBV28	11	TRBJ2-1	ASSSTGGTEQF
TRBV7-9	13	TRBJ2-1	ASSLGTPKYNEQF